This entry is about one T cell receptor beta chain. Its antigen remains unidentified. Amplification of TCR alpha and beta CDR3 regions from RNA used iRepertoire nested multiplex PCR. TCRdb fed the multiplex PCR reads into MiXCR, producing one record per CDR3 protein. There are about 140,000 distinct CDR3 sequences in the sample; 30% to 40% occur only once, and about a fifth lies in the top ten. The sample originates from a study of glioma-infiltrating T cells. Study observations and caveats: Tissue-blood divergence was below expectation in non-neoplastic patients, above in gliomas.

What was sequenced was glioma tissue, nonneoplastic brain tissue, or PBMCs (not recorded which). The sequence came from a human donor with low-grade glioma or glioblastoma, undergoing nonglioma brain surgery, or in good health (not recorded which).

CDR3 residues: CASSLVLRTEAFF. In nucleotides, the CDR3 is TGTGCCAGCAGCTTAGTCCTCCGGACAGAAGCTTTCTTT. The chain carries TRBV7-2 and TRBJ1-1, with D possibly matching TRBD1 (5 bases). The CDR3 runs to 13 residues. CDR1 is SGHTA, CDR2 FQGNSA, per germline. Trimming removed 1 base from V and 8 bases from J, with 11 bases in between.